The table lists the clone carrying this T cell receptor beta chain with a count of one. As yet, its antigen is unknown. This entry is derived from a study of Ad26.COV2.S vaccination and SARS-CoV-2 variants. The wider study: The authors gave Ad26.COV2.S intramuscularly, either once or twice 56 days apart. Study outcomes and limitations: Substantial breadth in spike-specific CD8+ and CD4+ T cell responses was reportedly seen after vaccination.

Treatment of the sample: roughly 18 received Ad26.COV2.S at low or high dose, single or two shots; 5 received placebo; per-sample allocation not given. On day 63 after the first injection, vaccine and placebo recipients gave samples. CDR3 length: 19 amino acids. J was trimmed by 6 bases and V by 1 base; bases with no gene match: 18. Looked up from germline, CDR1 is MNHNS and CDR2 is SASEGT. Libraries were prepared by immunoSEQ multiplex PCR; TCRdb keeps only in-frame clonotypes and omits some of them. The data show some 350,000 clones, with approximately 85% seen just once and 3.3% held by the top ten.

This TCR came from a person between 18 and 65 years old who received the Ad26.COV2.S COVID-19 vaccine or a placebo. This chain connects TRBV6-1 to TRBJ2-7; 10 bases line up with TRBD1. The input for sequencing was peripheral blood, taken in a trial of Ad26.COV2.S vaccine versus placebo. The CDR3 reads CASSEEGGVGQGRWGEQYF. CDR3 nucleotides: TGTGCCAGCAGTGAAGAGGGGGGAGTGGGACAGGGGCGATGGGGCGAGCAGTACTTC.